The 3 T cell receptor beta chains reported below all come from one sample, sequenced in a study of glioma-infiltrating T cells after dendritic cell vaccination. This table comes from immunoSEQ multiplex PCR, and its TCRdb copy is limited to in-frame clones, with some not included. The data hold about 92,000 clones, with under 90% observed a single time. The sample here was blood, taken before dendritic cell vaccination. The origin of the receptors is a human donor with glioblastoma.

This sequence joins TRBV28 and TRBJ1-5, with 9 bases that match TRBD1. V lost 6 bases, J lost 3 bases, and 6 bases stayed unmatched. Germline V CDR1 and CDR2: MDHEN, SYDVKM. This CDR3 is built from 15 residues. The DNA for the CDR3 is TGTGCCAGCAGAAAGGGACAGGGAACCAATCAGCCCCAGCATTTT. It specifies CASRKGQGTNQPQHF.

The chain recombines TRBV9 with TRBJ2-1, with 9 nucleotides matching TRBD2. The CDR3 sequence is 15 residues long. Germline assignment: CDR1 SGDLS and CDR2 YYNGEE. With 4 bases clipped from V and 5 bases from J, the junction kept 7 bases outside the gene matches. CDR3 in amino acids: CASSSRREGDNEQFF. CDR3 nucleotides: TGTGCCAGCAGCTCCCGGCGGGAGGGTGACAATGAGCAGTTCTTC. The full variable domain, with the rest looked up from reference TRBV9 and TRBJ2-1, is DSGVTQTPKHLITATGQRVTLRCSPRSGDLSVYWYQQSLDQGLQFLIQYYNGEERAKGNILERFSAQQFPDLHSELNLSSLELGDSALYFCASSSRREGDNEQFFGPGTRLTVL.

In its sample, this clone was seen a few times. The rearrangement links TRBV6-1 to TRBJ2-3, with TRBD2 identical over 8 bases. Germline V gene sequence: CDR1 MNHNS, CDR2 SASEGT. The CDR3 is 16 amino acids. V trimming: 6 bases; J trimming: 4 bases; junction bases outside the gene matches: 12. The CDR3 sequence is CASRERAGVSPDTQYF. For the CDR3, the DNA is TGTGCCAGCAGAGAAAGAGCGGGAGTAAGCCCAGATACGCAGTATTTT.